This TCR beta chain was identified during a study of PD-L1 blockade in urothelial cancer. J was trimmed by 2 bases and V by 6 bases; bases with no gene match: 6. The CDR3 extends over 14 amino acids. Germline V lookup: CDR1 MNHNS, CDR2 SASEGT. As for time point: pretreatment peripheral blood. Locally advanced or metastatic urothelial carcinoma affected all patients. A spike-in of synthetic TCR analog templates was added to each PCR. Sequenced by immunoSEQ multiplex PCR; TCRdb stores in-frame clones only, minus some. The sample contains about 49,000 clones, 79% of which appear only once. The source was PBMCs, collected around atezolizumab (anti-PD-L1) treatment. The sequence derives from an older man with urothelial cancer. The chain recombines TRBV6-1 with TRBJ2-7; the match to TRBD1 covers 8 bases. DNA for the CDR3: TGTGCCAGCAGAAGACCGGGACAGGCCTACGAGCAGTACTTC. Its protein is CASRRPGQAYEQYF.